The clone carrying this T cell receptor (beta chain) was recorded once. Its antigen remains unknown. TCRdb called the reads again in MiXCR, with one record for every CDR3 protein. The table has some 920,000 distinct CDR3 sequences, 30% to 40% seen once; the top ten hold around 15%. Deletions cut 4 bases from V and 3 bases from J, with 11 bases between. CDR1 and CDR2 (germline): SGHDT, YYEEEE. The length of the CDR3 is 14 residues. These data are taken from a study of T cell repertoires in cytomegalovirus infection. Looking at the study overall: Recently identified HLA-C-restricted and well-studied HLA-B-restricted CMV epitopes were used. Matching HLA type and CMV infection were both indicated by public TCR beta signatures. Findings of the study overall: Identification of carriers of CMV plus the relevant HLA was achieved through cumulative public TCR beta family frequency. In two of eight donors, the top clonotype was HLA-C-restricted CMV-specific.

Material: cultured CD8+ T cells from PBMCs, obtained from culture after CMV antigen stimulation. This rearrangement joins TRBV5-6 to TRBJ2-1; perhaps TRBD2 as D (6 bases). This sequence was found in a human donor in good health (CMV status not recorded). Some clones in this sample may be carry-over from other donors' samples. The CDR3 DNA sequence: TGTGCCAGCAGCCGGGACTTCAACTACAATGAGCAGTTCTTC. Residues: CASSRDFNYNEQFF.